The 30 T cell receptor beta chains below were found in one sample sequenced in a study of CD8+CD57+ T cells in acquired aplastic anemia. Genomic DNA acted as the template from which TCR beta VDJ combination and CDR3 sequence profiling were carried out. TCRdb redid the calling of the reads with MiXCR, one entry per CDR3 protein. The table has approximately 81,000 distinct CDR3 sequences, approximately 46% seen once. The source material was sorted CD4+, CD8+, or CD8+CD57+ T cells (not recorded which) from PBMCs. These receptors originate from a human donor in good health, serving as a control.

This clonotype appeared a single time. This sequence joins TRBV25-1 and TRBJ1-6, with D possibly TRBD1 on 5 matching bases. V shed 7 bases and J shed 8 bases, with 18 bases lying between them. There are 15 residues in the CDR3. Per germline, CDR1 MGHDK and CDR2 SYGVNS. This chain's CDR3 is CASNLGGGGDSPLHF. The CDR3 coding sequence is TGTGCCAGCAACCTGGGAGGAGGAGGGGATTCACCCCTCCACTTT. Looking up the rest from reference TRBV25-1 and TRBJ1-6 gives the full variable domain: EADIYQTPRYLVIGTGKKITLECSQTMGHDKMYWYQQDPGMELHLIHYSYGVNSTEKGDLSSESTVSRIRTEHFPLTLESARPSHTSQYLCASNLGGGGDSPLHFGNGTRLTVT.

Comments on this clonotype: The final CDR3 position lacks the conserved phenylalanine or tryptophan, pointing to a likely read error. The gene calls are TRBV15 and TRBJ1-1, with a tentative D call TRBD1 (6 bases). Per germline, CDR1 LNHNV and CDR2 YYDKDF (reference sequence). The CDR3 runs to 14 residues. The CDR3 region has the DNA TGTGCTACCAGCAGACCGGGACAGAACACTGAAGCTTTCCTT. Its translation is CATSRPGQNTEAFL.

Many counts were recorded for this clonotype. The CDR3 coding sequence is TGTGCCAGCAGCTTAGGTCCGGGACGCGAGGCGCCCGAGCAGTACTTC. Translating it yields CASSLGPGREAPEQYF. The rearrangement uses TRBV11-2 and TRBJ2-7, with D perhaps matching TRBD1 or TRBD2 (5 bases each). CDR1 and CDR2 from the germline V gene are SGHAT and FQNNGV. There are 16 residues in the CDR3. V lost 1 base and J lost 6, with 19 bases in between.

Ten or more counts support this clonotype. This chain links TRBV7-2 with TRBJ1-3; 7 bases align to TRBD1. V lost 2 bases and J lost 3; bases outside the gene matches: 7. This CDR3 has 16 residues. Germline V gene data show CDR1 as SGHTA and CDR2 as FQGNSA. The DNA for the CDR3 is TGTGCCAGCAGCTTATCTGAGGGGGCAGGTGGAAACACCATATATTTT. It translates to CASSLSEGAGGNTIYF.

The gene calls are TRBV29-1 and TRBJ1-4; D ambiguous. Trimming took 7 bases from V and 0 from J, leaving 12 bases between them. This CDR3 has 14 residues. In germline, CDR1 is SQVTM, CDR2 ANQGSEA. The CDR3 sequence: CSARAPPTNEKLFF. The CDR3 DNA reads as TGCAGCGCTAGAGCTCCTCCAACTAATGAAAAACTGTTTTTT.

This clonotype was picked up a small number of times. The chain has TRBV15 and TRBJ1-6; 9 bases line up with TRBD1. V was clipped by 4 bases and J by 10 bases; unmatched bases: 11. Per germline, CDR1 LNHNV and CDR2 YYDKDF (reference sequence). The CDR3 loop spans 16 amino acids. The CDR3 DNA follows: TGTGCCACCAGCATAGGGGGACAGGGAGTGGAATCACCCCTCCACTTT. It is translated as CATSIGGQGVESPLHF.

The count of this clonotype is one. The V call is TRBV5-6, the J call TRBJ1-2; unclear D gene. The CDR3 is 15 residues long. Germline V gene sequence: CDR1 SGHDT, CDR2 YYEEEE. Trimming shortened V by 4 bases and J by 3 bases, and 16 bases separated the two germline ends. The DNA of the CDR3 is TGTGCCAGCAGCGTGCCGGGAGTCCCCTACTATGGCTACACCTTC. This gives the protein CASSVPGVPYYGYTF. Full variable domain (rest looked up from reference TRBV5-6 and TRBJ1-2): DAGVTQSPTHLIKTRGQQVTLRCSPKSGHDTVSWYQQALGQGPQFIFQYYEEEERQRGNFPDRFSGHQFPNYSSELNVNALLLGDSALYLCASSVPGVPYYGYTFGSGTRLTVV.

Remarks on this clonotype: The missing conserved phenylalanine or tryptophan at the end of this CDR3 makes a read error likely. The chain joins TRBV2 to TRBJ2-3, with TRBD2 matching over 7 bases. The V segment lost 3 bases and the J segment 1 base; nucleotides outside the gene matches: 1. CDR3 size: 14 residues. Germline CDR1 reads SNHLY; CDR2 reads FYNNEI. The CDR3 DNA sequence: TGTGCCAGCAGTGAGGGGGGGGGCACAGATACGCAGTATTCT. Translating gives CASSEGGGTDTQYS.

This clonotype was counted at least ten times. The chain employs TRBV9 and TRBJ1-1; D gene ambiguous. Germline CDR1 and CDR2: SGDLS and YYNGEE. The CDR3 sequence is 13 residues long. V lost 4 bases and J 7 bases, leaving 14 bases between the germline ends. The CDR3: CASSPRQAGEAFF. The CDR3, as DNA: TGTGCCAGCAGCCCTCGGCAGGCGGGTGAAGCTTTCTTT.

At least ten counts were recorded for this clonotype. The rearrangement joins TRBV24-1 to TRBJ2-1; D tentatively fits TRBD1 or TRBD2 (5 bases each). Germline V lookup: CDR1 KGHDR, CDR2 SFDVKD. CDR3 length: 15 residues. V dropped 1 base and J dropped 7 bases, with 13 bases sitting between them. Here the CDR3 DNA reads TGTGCCACCAGTGATTTATCCGGGGACCAAAATGAGCAGTTCTTC. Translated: CATSDLSGDQNEQFF.

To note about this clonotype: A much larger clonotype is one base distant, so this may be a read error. The CDR3 DNA is TGTGCCAGCAGCTTGTGGGGCAACGATCTCTATGGCTACACCTTC. It is translated as CASSLWGNDLYGYTF. The chain uses TRBV5-5 and TRBJ1-2; a possible D gene is TRBD1 (5 bases). Per the germline V gene, CDR1 is SGHKS and CDR2 is YYEKEE (reference sequence). This CDR3 spans 15 amino acids. The V end was cut by 1 base, the J end by 4 bases, with 14 bases between.

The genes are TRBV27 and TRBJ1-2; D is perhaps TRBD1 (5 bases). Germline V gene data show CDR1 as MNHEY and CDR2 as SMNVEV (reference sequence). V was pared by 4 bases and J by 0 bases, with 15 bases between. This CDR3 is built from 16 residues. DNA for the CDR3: TGTGCCAGCAGTTCGATTTCAGGGCTAGCTAACTATGGCTACACCTTC. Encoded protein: CASSSISGLANYGYTF.

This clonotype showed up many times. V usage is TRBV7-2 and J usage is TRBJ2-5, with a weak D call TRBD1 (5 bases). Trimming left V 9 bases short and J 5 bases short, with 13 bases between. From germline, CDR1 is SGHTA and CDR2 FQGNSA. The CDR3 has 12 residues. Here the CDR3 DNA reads TGTGCCAGGGCAAGGGGAAGGGAGACCCAGTACTTC. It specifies CARARGRETQYF.

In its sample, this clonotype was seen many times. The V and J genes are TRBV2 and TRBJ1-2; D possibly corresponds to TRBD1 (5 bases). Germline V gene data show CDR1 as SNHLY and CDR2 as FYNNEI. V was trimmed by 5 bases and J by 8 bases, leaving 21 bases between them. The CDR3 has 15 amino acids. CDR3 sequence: CASSPGTPGSGGYTF. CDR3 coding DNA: TGTGCCAGCAGTCCCGGGACCCCCGGTTCGGGCGGCTACACCTTC.

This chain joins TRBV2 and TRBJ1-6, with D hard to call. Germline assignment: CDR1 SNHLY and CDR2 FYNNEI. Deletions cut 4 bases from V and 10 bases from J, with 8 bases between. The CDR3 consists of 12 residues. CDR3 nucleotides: TGTGCCAGCAGTGGACAATTCTCACCCCTCCACTTT. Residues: CASSGQFSPLHF.

The CDR3 DNA sequence: TGTGCCAGCACCGGGGGAGTAAGCCAGCCCCAGCATTTT. The encoded protein is CASTGGVSQPQHF. V gene TRBV25-1 combines with J gene TRBJ1-5, with D perhaps matching TRBD1 (5 bases). Germline CDR1 MGHDK, CDR2 SYGVNS. The CDR3 consists of 13 residues. The V and J ends lost 7 bases and 7 bases respectively, with 14 bases between them.

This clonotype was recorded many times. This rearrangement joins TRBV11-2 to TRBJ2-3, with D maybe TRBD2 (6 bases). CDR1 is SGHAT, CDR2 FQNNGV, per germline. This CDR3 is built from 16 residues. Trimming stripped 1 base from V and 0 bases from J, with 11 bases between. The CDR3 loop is CASSLGTGTSTDTQYF. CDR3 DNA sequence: TGTGCCAGCAGCTTAGGAACCGGGACTAGCACAGATACGCAGTATTTT.

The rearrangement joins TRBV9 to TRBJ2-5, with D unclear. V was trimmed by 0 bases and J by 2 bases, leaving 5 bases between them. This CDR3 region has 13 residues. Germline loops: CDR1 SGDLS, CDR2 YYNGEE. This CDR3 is CASSVANQETQYF. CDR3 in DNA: TGTGCCAGCAGCGTAGCGAATCAAGAGACCCAGTACTTC.

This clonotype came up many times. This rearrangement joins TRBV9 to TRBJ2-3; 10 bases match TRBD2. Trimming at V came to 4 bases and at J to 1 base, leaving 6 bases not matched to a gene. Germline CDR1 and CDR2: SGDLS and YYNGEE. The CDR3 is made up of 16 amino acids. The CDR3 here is CASSHPTSGGTDTQYF. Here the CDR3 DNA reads TGTGCCAGCAGCCACCCTACTAGCGGGGGCACAGATACGCAGTATTTT.

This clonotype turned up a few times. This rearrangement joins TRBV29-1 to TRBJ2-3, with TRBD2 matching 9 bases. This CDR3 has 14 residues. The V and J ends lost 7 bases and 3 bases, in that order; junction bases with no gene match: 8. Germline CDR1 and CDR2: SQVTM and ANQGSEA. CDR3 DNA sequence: TGCAGCGGAACGCGGGGGGGCGGGACAGATACGCAGTATTTT. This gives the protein CSGTRGGGTDTQYF.

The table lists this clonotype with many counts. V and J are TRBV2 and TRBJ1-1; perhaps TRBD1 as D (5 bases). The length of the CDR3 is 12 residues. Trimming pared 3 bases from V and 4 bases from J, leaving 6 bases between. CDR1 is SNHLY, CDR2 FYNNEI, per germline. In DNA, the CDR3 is TGTGCCAGCAGTGACAGGGTCACTGAAGCTTTCTTT. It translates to CASSDRVTEAFF.

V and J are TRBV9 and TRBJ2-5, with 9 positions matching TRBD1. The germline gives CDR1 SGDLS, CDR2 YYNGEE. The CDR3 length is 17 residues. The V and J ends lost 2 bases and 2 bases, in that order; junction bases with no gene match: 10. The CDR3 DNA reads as TGTGCCAGCAGCGTTGAGACGGACAGGGGAGTTCAAGAGACCCAGTACTTC. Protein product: CASSVETDRGVQETQYF. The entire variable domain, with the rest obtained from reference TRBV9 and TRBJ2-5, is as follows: DSGVTQTPKHLITATGQRVTLRCSPRSGDLSVYWYQQSLDQGLQFLIQYYNGEERAKGNILERFSAQQFPDLHSELNLSSLELGDSALYFCASSVETDRGVQETQYFGPGTRLLVL.

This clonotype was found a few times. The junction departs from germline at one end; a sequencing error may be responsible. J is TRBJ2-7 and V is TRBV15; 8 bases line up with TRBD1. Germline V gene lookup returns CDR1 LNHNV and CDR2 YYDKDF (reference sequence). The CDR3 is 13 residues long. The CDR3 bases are TGTGCCACCAGCCGAGACAGGGGATACGAGCAGTACTTC. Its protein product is CATSRDRGYEQYF. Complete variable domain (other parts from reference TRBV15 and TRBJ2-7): DAMVIQNPRYQVTQFGKPVTLSCSQTLNHNVMYWYQQKSSQAPKLLFHYYDKDFNNEADTPDNFQSRRPNTSFCFLDIRSPGLGDTAMYLCATSRDRGYEQYFGPGTRLTVT.

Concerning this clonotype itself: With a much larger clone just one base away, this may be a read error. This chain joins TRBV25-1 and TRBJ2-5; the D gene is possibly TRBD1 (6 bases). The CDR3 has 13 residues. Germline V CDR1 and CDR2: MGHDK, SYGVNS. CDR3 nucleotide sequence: TGTGCCAGCCGCCCACAGGGTAAAGAGGCCCAGTACTTC. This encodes CASRPQGKEAQYF.

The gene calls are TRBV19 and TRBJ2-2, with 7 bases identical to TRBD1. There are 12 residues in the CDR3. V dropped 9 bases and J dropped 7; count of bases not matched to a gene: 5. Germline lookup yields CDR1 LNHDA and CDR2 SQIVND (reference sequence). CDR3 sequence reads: CASEQGNGELFF. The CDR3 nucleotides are TGTGCCAGCGAACAGGGGAACGGGGAGCTGTTTTTT.

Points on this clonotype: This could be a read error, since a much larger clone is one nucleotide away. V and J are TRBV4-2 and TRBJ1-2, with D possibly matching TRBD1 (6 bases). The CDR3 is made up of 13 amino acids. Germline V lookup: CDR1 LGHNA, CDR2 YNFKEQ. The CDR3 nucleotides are TGTGCCAGCAGCCAAGTTGCCCTACAGGGCTACGCCTTC. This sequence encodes CASSQVALQGYAF.

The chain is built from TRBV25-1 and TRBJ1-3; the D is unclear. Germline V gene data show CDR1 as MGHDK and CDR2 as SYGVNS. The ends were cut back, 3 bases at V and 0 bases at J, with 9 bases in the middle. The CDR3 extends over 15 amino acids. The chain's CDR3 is CASSDSKGSGNTIYF. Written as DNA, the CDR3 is TGTGCCAGCAGTGACTCTAAAGGCTCTGGAAACACCATATATTTT. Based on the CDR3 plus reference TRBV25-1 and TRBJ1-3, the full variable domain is EADIYQTPRYLVIGTGKKITLECSQTMGHDKMYWYQQDPGMELHLIHYSYGVNSTEKGDLSSESTVSRIRTEHFPLTLESARPSHTSQYLCASSDSKGSGNTIYFGEGSWLTVV.

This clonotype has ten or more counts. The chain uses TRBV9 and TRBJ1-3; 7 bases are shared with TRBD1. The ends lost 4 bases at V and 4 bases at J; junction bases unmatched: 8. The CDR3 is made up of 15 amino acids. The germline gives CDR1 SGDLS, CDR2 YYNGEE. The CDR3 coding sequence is TGTGCCAGCAGCTCCCATCAGGGGGAAGGAAACACCATATATTTT. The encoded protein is CASSSHQGEGNTIYF.

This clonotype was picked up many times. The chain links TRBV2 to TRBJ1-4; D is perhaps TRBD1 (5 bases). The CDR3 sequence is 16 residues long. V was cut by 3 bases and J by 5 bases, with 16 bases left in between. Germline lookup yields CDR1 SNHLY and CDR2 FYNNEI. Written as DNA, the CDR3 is TGTGCCAGCAGTGAGGGATGGGGCGGCGGCAATGAAAAACTGTTTTTT. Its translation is CASSEGWGGGNEKLFF. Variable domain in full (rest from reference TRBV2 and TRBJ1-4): EPEVTQTPSHQVTQMGQEVILRCVPISNHLYFYWYRQILGQKVEFLVSFYNNEISEKSEIFDDQFSVERPDGSNFTLKIRSTKLEDSAMYFCASSEGWGGGNEKLFFGSGTQLSVL.

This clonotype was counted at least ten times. The CDR3 protein is CASSLVGTSLYEQYF. The CDR3, as DNA: TGCGCCAGCAGCTTGGTGGGGACTTCTCTCTACGAGCAGTACTTC. The V gene is TRBV5-1, the J gene TRBJ2-7; D may be TRBD2 (6 bases). This CDR3 is built from 15 residues. In germline, CDR1 is SGHRS, CDR2 YFSETQ. The V and J ends lost 0 bases and 3 bases respectively, with 13 bases between them.